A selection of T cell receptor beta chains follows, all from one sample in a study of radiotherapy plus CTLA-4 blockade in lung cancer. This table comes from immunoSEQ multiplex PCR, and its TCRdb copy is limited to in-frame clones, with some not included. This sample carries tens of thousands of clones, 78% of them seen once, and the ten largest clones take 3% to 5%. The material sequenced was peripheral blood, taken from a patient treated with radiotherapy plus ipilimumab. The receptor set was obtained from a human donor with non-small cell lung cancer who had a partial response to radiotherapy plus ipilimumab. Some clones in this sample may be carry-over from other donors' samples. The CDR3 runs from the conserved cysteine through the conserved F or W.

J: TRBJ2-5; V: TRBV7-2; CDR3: CASSLVSGGETQYF
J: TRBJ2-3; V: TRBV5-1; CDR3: CASSVDFTTDTQYF
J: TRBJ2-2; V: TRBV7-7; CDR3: CASSSTANTGELFF
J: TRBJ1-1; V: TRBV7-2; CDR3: CASSLGSKMNTEAFF
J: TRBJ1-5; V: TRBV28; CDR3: CATREGNQPQHF
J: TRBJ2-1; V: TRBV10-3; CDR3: CAIKGSSGTYNEQFF
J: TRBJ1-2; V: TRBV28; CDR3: CASSRDRGRPDYGYTF
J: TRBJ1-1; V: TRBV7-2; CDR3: CASSLALDRSEAFF
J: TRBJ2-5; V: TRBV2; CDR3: CASSGLAGVGETQYF
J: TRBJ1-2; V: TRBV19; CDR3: CASSMRRDRGDFYGYTF
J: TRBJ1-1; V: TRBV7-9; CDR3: CASSSLPGVLNTEAFF
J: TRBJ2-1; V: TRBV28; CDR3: CASSHSGTLYNEQFF
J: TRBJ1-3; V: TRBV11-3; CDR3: CASSEVSGSGNTIYF
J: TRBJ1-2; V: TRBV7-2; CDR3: CASSPPGYNYGYTF
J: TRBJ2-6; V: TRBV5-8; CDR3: CASSLGQGAGANVLTF
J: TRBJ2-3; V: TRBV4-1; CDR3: CASSQDPGQGAGSTDTQYF
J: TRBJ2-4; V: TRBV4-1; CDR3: CASSQVGQENIQYF
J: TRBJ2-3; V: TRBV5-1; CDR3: CASSLEYSSDTQYF
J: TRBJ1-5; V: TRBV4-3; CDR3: CASSQDRGGWQPQHF
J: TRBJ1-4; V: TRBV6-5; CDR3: CASSYRRNNEKLFF
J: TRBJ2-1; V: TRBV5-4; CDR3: CASSLDRNNEQFF
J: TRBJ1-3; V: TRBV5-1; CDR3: CASSSDSSGNTIYF
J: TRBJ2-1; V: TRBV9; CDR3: CASSARGASYNEQFF
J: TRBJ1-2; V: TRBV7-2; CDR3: CASSFRRAGIGGYTF
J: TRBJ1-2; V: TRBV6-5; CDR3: CASSYGAGADGYTF
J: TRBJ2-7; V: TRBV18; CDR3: CASSPGLAGVGEQYF
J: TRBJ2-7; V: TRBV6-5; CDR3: CASRDKLYEQYF
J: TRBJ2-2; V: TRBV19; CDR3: CASKTGTGVEGELFF
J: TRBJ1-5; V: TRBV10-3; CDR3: CAARGDGNQPQHF
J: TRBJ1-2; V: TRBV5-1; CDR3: CASSFLYGGGYTF
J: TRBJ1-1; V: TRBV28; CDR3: CASSLWGEGYTEAFF
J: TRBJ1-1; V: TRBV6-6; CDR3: CASRVDRGPVTEAFF
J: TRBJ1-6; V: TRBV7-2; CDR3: CASSSGQVNSPLHF
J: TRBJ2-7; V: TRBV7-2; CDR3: CASSSRPGTSQAEQYF
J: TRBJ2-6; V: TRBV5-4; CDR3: CASRSVLGSGANVLTF
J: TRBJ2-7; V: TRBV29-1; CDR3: CSVQSGPYEQYF
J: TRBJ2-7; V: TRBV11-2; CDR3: CASSPIRSTYEQYF